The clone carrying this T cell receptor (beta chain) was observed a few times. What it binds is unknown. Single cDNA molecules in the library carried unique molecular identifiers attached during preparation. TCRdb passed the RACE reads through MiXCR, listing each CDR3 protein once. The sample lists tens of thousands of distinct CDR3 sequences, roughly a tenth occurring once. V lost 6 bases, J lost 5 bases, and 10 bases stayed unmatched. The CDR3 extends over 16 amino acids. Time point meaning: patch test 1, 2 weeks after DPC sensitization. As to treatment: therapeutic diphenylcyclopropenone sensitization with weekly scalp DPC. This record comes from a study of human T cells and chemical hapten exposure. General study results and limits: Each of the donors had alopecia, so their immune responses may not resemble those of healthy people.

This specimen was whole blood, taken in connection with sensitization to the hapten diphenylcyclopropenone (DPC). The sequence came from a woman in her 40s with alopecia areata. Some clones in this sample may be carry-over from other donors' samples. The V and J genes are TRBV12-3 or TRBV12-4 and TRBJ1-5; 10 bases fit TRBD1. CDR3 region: CASSHTDRGPDQPQHF. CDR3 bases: TGTGCCAGCAGCCACACTGACAGGGGGCCAGATCAGCCCCAGCATTTT.